This TCR beta chain was recovered during a study of blood T cell repertoires in COVID-19 (dated by TCRdb to about 2020). Turning to the overall study: The collaborator samples originated in the United States, Italy and Spain and spanned the acute and convalescent phases of COVID-19. The prospective study material was composed of cDNA or gDNA derived from T cells, B-cell-depleted T cells, or PBMCs. The dataset comprised deeply sampled blood TCRbeta repertoires from subjects exposed to, actively infected with, or recovered from COVID-19. The repertoires were made available in a free public database intended to serve as a resource for research on the immune response to SARS-CoV-2. The samples were drawn from the first 160 participants of the ongoing ImmuneRACE study and from 950 to 1,500 subjects provided by 6 global collaborators. The sample metadata nearly always contained a de-identified subject ID, COVID-19 status, age in years and sex. Where available, HLA class I and class II types were obtained from metadata supplied by the sample provider rather than from assay-based typing. Summary of the overall study and its limitations: The amount of clinical and demographic metadata varied by source and participant and was provided uncurated.

Participants in the prospective study were aged roughly 18 to 100 years, lived in 20 to 25 United States geographic areas, and enrolled through a virtual design. In the prospective study, cohorts were assigned on the basis of participant-reported clinical history obtained from a screening survey and a study questionnaire. Mobile phlebotomists in the prospective study collected whole blood, serum and a nasopharyngeal or oropharyngeal swab from every participant. Participants in the prospective study had the option to provide additional blood draws and questionnaires over a roughly two-month period. Before DNA extraction, prospective study blood samples were shipped either frozen or at room temperature. V and J are trimmed by 0 bases and 0 bases, and the gene matches miss 8 bases of the junction. For CDR1 and CDR2, the germline V gene (reference sequence) lists GTSNPN and SVGIG. The CDR3 runs 17 amino acids, cysteine and phenylalanine included. Only the CDR3 region is kept as DNA, spanning 51 bases read in frame from base 1.

Regarding this clone: No antigen is known for it. The input lacks base qualities; no much larger clone sits a single base away.

TCRbeta CDR3 regions were amplified from genomic DNA by means of the immunoSEQ Assay, a bias-controlled multiplex PCR. Regarding the original processing steps: Within the assay, amplification of reference gene primers was used to estimate how many nucleated cells each sample contained. To quantify the absolute abundance of each unique TCRbeta CDR3 rearrangement, sequence reads were collapsed and filtered. For each sample, productive Simpson clonality was calculated as the square root of Simpson's diversity index across productive rearrangements. TCRdb's version of the immuneACCESS table is confined to in-frame rearrangements and falls short of the full clone set. An unresolved V gene accounts for under half of the shortfall where checked; the remainder is of unknown origin. That table gives V, J and clone size, and the DNA gave D and trimming. Recorded for this sample are about 240,000 clones; about nine tenths of them occurred a single time. The top ten hold 2.5% to 3% of the sample.

The receptor was derived from a woman in her 30s with acute COVID-19. The rearrangement joined TRBV30 to TRBJ1-5, with TRBD1 matching 7 junction bases. Sequenced sample: PBMCs or T cells enriched from blood (not recorded which). The DNA sequence reads TGTGCCTGGAGTGTAGGGACAGTGGCCATTAGCAATCAGCCCCAGCATTTT. The resulting protein is CAWSVGTVAISNQPQHF.